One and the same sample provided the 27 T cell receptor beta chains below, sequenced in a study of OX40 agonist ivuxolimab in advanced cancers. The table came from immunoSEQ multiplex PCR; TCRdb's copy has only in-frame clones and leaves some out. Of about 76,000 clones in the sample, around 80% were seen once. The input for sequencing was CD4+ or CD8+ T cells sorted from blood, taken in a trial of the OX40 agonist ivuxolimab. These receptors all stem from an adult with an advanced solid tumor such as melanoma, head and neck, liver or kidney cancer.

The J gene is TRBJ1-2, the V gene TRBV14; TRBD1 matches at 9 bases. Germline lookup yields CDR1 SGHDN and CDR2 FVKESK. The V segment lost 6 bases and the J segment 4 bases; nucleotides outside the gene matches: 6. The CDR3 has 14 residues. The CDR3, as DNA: TGTGCCAGCAGACCGACAGGGGGGGGCTATGGCTACACCTTC. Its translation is CASRPTGGGYGYTF.

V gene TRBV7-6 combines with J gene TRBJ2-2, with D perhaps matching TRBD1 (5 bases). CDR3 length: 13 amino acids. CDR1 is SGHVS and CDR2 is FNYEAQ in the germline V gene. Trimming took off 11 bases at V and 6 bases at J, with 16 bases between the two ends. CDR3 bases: TGTGCCGCGTACGACAGTGAGTCCGGGGAGCTGTTTTTT. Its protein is CAAYDSESGELFF.

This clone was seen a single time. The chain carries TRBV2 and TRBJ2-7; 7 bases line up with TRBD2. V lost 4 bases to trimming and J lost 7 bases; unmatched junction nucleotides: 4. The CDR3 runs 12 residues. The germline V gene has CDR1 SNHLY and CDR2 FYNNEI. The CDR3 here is CASSVGGREQYF. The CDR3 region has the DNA TGTGCCAGCAGTGTCGGGGGGAGGGAGCAGTACTTC.

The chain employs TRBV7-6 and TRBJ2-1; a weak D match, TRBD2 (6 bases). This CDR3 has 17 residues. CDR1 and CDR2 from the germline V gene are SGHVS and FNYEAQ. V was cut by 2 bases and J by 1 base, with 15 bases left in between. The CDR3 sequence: CASSLYAGTESYNEQFF. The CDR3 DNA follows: TGTGCCAGCAGCTTATATGCGGGGACGGAGTCCTACAATGAGCAGTTCTTC.

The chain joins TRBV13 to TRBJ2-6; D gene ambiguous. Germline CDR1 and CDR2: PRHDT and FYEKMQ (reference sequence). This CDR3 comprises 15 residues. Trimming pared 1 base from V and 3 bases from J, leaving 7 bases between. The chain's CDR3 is CASSLAGLGANVLTF. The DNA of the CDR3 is TGTGCCAGCAGCTTAGCCGGGCTTGGGGCCAACGTCCTGACTTTC.

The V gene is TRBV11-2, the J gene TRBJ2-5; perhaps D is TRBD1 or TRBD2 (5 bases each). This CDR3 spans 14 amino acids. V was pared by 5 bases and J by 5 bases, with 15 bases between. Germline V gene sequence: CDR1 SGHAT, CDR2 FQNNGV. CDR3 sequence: CASSRGPQRETQYF. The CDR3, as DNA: TGTGCCAGCAGCCGGGGCCCCCAGCGGGAGACCCAGTACTTC.

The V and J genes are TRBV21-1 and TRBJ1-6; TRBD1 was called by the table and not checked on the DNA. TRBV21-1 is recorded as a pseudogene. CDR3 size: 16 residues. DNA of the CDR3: TGTGCCAGGGCACAGGGGGCAGCGGTGGTTAATTCACCCCTCCACTTT. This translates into CARAQGAAVVNSPLHF.

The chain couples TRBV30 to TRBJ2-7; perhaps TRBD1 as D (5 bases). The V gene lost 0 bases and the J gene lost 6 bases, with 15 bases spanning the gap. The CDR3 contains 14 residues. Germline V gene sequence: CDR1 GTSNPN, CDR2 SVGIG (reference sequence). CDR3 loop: CAWSVGRVIPEQYF. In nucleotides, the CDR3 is TGTGCCTGGAGTGTGGGCAGGGTGATTCCCGAGCAGTACTTC.

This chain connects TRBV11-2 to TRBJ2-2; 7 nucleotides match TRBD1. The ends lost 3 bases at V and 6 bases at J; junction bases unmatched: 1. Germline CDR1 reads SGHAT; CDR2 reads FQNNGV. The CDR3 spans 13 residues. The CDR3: CASSFDRAGELFF. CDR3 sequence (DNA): TGTGCCAGCAGCTTTGACAGGGCCGGGGAGCTGTTTTTT. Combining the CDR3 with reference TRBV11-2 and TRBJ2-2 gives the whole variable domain EAGVAQSPRYKIIEKRQSVAFWCNPISGHATLYWYQQILGQGPKLLIQFQNNGVVDDSQLPKDRFSAERLKGVDSTLKIQPAKLEDSAVYLCASSFDRAGELFFGEGSRLTVL.

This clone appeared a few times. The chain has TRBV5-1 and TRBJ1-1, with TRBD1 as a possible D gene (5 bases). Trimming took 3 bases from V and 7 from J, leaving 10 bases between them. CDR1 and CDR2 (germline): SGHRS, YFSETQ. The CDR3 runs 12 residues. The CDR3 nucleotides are TGCGCCAGCAGCTCCCGGGACGGTGAAGCTTTCTTT. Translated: CASSSRDGEAFF.

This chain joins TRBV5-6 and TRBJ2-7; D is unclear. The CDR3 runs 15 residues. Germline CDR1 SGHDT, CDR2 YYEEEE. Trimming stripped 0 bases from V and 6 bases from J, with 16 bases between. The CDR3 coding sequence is TGTGCCAGCAGCTTGGGGCAGCTTCATGTGGGCGAGCAGTACTTC. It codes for CASSLGQLHVGEQYF. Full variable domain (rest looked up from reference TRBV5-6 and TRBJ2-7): DAGVTQSPTHLIKTRGQQVTLRCSPKSGHDTVSWYQQALGQGPQFIFQYYEEEERQRGNFPDRFSGHQFPNYSSELNVNALLLGDSALYLCASSLGQLHVGEQYFGPGTRLTVT.

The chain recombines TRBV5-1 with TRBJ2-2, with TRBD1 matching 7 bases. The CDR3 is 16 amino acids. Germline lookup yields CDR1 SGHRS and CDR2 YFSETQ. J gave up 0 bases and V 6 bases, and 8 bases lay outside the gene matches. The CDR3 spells CASTTTGKANTGELFF. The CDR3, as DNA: TGCGCCAGCACCACGACAGGGAAGGCGAACACCGGGGAGCTGTTTTTT.

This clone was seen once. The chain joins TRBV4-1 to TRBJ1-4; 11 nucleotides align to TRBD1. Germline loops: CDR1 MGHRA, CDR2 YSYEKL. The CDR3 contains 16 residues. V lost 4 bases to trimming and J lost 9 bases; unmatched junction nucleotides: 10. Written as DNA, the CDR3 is TGCGCCAGCAGCCTTGTAAGGACAGGGGGCCGGCAAAAACTGTTTTTT. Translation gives CASSLVRTGGRQKLFF.

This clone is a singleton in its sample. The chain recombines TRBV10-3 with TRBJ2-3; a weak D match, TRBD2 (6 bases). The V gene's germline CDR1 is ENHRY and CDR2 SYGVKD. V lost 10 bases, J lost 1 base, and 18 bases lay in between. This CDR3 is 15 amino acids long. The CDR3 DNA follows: TGTGCCACCCAGGAGGGTTTAAGGGGCACAGATACGCAGTATTTT. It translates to CATQEGLRGTDTQYF.

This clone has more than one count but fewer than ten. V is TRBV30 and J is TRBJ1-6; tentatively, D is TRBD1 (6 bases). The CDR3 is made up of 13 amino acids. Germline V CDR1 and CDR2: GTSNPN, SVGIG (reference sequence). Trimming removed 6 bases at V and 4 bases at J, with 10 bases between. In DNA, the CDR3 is TGTGCCTGCCGGACAGATTATAATTCACCCCTCCACTTT. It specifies CACRTDYNSPLHF.

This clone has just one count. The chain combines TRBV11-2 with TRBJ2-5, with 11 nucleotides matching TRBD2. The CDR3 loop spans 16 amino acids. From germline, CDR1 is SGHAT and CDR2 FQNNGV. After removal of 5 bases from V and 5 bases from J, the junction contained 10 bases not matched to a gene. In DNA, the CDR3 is TGTGCCAGCAGCCCGGGGACTAGCGGCGAATTTGAGACCCAGTACTTC. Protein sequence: CASSPGTSGEFETQYF.

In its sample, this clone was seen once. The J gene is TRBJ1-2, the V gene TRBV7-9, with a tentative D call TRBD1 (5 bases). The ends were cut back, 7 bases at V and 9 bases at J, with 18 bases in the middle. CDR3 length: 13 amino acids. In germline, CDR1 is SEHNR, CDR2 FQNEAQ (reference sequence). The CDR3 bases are TGTGCCAGCACGATGAGGGACTCGCGGAGCTACACCTTC. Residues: CASTMRDSRSYTF. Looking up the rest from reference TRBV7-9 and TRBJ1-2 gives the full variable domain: DTGVSQNPRHKITKRGQNVTFRCDPISEHNRLYWYRQTLGQGPEFLTYFQNEAQLEKSRLLSDRFSAERPKGSFSTLEIQRTEQGDSAMYLCASTMRDSRSYTFGSGTRLTVV.

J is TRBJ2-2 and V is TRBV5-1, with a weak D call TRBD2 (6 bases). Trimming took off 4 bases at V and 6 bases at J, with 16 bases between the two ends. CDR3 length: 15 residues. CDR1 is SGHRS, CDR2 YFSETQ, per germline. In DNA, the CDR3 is TGCGCCAGCAGCACTGGAACGCGGGGAGCCGGGGAGCTGTTTTTT. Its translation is CASSTGTRGAGELFF.

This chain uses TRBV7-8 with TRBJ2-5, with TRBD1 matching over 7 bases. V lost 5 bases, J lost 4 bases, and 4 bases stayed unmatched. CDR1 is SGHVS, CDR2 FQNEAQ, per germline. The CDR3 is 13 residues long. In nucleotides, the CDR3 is TGTGCCAGCAGCAGGGACAGAGGAGAGACCCAGTACTTC. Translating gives CASSRDRGETQYF.

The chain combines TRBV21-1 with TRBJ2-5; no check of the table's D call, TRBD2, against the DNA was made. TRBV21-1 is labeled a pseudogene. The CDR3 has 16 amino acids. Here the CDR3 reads CASSKEVDSLMETQYF. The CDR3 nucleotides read TGTGCCAGCAGCAAAGAGGTGGACTCCCTGATGGAGACCCAGTACTTC.

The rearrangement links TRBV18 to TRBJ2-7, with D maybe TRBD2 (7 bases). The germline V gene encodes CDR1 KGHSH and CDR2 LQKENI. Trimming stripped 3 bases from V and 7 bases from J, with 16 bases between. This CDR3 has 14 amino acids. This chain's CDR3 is CASSPWRGEGEQYF. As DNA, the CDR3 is TGTGCCAGCTCACCGTGGAGGGGGGAGGGTGAGCAGTACTTC.

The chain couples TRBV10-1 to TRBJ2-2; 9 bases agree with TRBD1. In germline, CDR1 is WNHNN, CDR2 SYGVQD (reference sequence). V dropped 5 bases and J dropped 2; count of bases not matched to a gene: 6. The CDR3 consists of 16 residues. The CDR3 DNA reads TGCGCCAGCAGTCGTAGGACAGGGGACAACACCGGGGAGCTGTTTTTT. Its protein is CASSRRTGDNTGELFF.

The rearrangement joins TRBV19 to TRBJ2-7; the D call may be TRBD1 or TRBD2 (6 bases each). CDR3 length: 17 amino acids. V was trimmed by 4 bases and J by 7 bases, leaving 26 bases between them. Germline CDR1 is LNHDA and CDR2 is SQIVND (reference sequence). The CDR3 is CASSKGGASTMPGEQYF. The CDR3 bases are TGTGCCAGTAGTAAGGGGGGCGCTTCGACCATGCCCGGGGAGCAGTACTTC.

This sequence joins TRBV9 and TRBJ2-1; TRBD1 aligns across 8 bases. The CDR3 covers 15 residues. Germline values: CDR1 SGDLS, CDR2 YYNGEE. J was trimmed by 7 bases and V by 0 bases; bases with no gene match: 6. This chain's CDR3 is CASSVDGQGGNEQFF. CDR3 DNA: TGTGCCAGCAGCGTAGATGGACAGGGTGGAAATGAGCAGTTCTTC.

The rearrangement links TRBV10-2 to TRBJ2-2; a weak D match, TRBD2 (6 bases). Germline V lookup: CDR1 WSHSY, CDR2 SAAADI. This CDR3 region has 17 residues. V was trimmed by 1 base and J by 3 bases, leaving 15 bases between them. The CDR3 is CASSEYPTRAYTGELFF. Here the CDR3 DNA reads TGCGCCAGCAGTGAGTATCCGACTAGGGCTTACACCGGGGAGCTGTTTTTT.

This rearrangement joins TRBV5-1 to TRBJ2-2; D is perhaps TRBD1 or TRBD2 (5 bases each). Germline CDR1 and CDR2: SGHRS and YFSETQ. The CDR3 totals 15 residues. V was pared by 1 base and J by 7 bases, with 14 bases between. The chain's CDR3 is CASSLTPGSSGELFF. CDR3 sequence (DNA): TGCGCCAGCAGCTTGACGCCAGGGAGCAGCGGGGAGCTGTTTTTT.

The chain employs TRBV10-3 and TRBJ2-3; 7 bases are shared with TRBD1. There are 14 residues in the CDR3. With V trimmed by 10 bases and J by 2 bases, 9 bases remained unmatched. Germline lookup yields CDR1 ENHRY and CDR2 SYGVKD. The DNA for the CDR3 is TGTGCCACGGGCAGGGGGTCGGCCACAGATACGCAGTATTTT. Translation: CATGRGSATDTQYF.